A single sample gave rise to the 23 T cell receptor beta chains below, sequenced in a study of T cell responses to AZD1222 COVID-19 vaccine (dated by TCRdb to about 2021). The sample's time point label, decoded: about 28 days (+/-7) after the second vaccine dose. The library was obtained by the immunoSEQ multiplex PCR assay. TCRdb retrieved this table from immuneACCESS and kept in-frame rearrangements only. Not all clones are present; in checked studies, unresolved V genes account for under half, and no reason is known for the remainder. The sample table holds over 45,000 clones, of which 80% to 90% were seen once. 13% to 15% of the sample rests with the top ten. The sample in question was peripheral blood, obtained 28 days after the second AZD1222 dose. The receptors shown here come from an adult who received the AZD1222 COVID-19 vaccine.

The V gene is TRBV30, the J gene TRBJ1-1; TRBD1 might be the D (6 bases). The CDR3 length is 14 residues. V gave up 1 base and J gave up 1 base, with 10 bases separating them. The germline V gene encodes CDR1 GTSNPN and CDR2 SVGIG (reference sequence). This CDR3 is CAWSAGGPNTEAFF. The DNA of the CDR3 is TGTGCCTGGAGTGCCGGGGGGCCGAACACTGAAGCTTTCTTT.

The chain combines TRBV6-5 with TRBJ2-7; D remains ambiguous. Germline V CDR1 and CDR2: MNHEY, SVGAGI. The CDR3 is made up of 13 amino acids. V was shortened by 6 bases and J by 0 bases, with 9 bases between the two germline ends. The CDR3 here is CASSSTPSYEQYF. The CDR3 DNA reads TGTGCCAGCAGCTCCACCCCCTCCTACGAGCAGTACTTC.

This chain joins TRBV2 and TRBJ2-1; 8 bases map to TRBD1. Germline CDR1 SNHLY, CDR2 FYNNEI. V dropped 4 bases and J dropped 10; count of bases not matched to a gene: 6. The CDR3 runs to 13 residues. The CDR3 is CASSGTGRSEQFF. For the CDR3, the DNA is TGTGCCAGCAGTGGGACAGGGCGCAGCGAGCAGTTCTTC. Looking up the rest from reference TRBV2 and TRBJ2-1 gives the full variable domain: EPEVTQTPSHQVTQMGQEVILRCVPISNHLYFYWYRQILGQKVEFLVSFYNNEISEKSEIFDDQFSVERPDGSNFTLKIRSTKLEDSAMYFCASSGTGRSEQFFGPGTRLTVL.

This clone came up a few times. The DNA for the CDR3 is TGTGCCTGGACGAACGGACTCCCCACCGGGGAGCTGTTTTTT. It translates to CAWTNGLPTGELFF. This chain connects TRBV30 to TRBJ2-2; a possible D gene is TRBD2 (5 bases). Deletions cut 4 bases from V and 4 bases from J, with 13 bases between. Germline lookup yields CDR1 GTSNPN and CDR2 SVGIG (reference sequence). This CDR3 comprises 14 residues.

This clone was recorded a few times. The chain recombines TRBV5-1 with TRBJ2-7, with D possibly TRBD2 on 6 matching bases. The CDR3 extends over 13 amino acids. Trimming shortened V by 7 bases and J by 0 bases, and 11 bases separated the two germline ends. The V gene's germline CDR1 is SGHRS and CDR2 YFSETQ. CDR3 DNA: TGCGCCAGCGGGACTTCCTCCTCCTACGAGCAGTACTTC. Translated: CASGTSSSYEQYF.

The chain employs TRBV2 and TRBJ1-2; 7 nucleotides align to TRBD1. This CDR3 contains 14 residues. The junction had 9 bases not matched to a gene; V was cut back by 7 bases and J by 4 bases. CDR1 is SNHLY and CDR2 is FYNNEI in the germline V gene. CDR3 residues: CASIELQGTYGYTF. In DNA form, the CDR3 reads TGTGCCAGCATAGAACTACAGGGGACCTATGGCTACACCTTC.

This chain's CDR3 is CASSSTGSGATNEKLFF. DNA of the CDR3: TGTGCCAGCAGCTCGACAGGGAGTGGGGCAACTAATGAAAAACTGTTTTTT. The chain has TRBV7-9 and TRBJ1-4, with 7 bases lining up with TRBD1. V shed 4 bases and J 0 bases; nucleotides not matched to a gene: 8. Germline V gene lookup returns CDR1 SEHNR and CDR2 FQNEAQ (reference sequence). The CDR3 totals 17 residues.

The V call is TRBV6-6, the J call TRBJ1-4; tentatively, D is TRBD1 (5 bases). Trimming removed 10 bases at V and 10 bases at J, with 7 bases between. Germline CDR1 MNHNY, CDR2 SVGAGI (reference sequence). The CDR3 has 9 residues. The CDR3 DNA sequence: TGTGCCACCGACAGAAAACTGTTTTTT. Translating gives CATDRKLFF.

The chain recombines TRBV27 with TRBJ2-1, with D possibly TRBD2 on 6 matching bases. Trimming shortened V by 5 bases and J by 1 base, and 12 bases separated the two germline ends. The germline V gene encodes CDR1 MNHEY and CDR2 SMNVEV (reference sequence). The CDR3 loop spans 15 amino acids. The CDR3 DNA sequence: TGTGCCAGCAGTCCACGGGACTTATCCTACAATGAGCAGTTCTTC. Translation: CASSPRDLSYNEQFF.

This clone is deemed large. The chain links TRBV24-1 to TRBJ2-1, with TRBD2 matching 7 bases. Germline CDR1 reads KGHDR; CDR2 reads SFDVKD. The ends lost 0 bases at V and 9 bases at J; junction bases unmatched: 7. The CDR3 has 15 residues. This CDR3 is CATSDLERDMAEQFF. The DNA of the CDR3 is TGTGCCACCAGTGATTTGGAGCGGGATATGGCTGAGCAGTTCTTC.

V usage is TRBV27 and J usage is TRBJ2-1; no clear D. The CDR3 covers 15 residues. Germline lookup yields CDR1 MNHEY and CDR2 SMNVEV (reference sequence). V was clipped by 2 bases and J by 1 base, with 9 bases between them. The CDR3 sequence: CASSLTWQSYNEQFF. DNA for the CDR3: TGTGCCAGCAGTTTAACATGGCAATCCTACAATGAGCAGTTCTTC.

In its sample, this clone was seen a few times. In DNA form, the CDR3 reads TGTGCCAGCAGCAAAACAGGGGGAGATAGCAATCAGCCCCAGCATTTT. Protein sequence: CASSKTGGDSNQPQHF. The chain couples TRBV5-5 to TRBJ1-5; 8 nucleotides agree with TRBD1. J was trimmed by 0 bases and V by 4 bases; bases with no gene match: 6. The CDR3 loop spans 16 amino acids. In germline, CDR1 is SGHKS, CDR2 YYEKEE (reference sequence).

The J gene is TRBJ2-7, the V gene TRBV6-5, with 8 nucleotides matching TRBD2. In germline, CDR1 is MNHEY, CDR2 SVGAGI. The CDR3 sequence is 13 residues long. The V gene end was trimmed by 8 bases and the J gene end by 3 bases; junction bases not matched to a gene: 6. The CDR3 region has the DNA TGTGCCAGCCAAAGGACTAGCAACTACGAGCAGTACTTC. As protein: CASQRTSNYEQYF.

The gene calls are TRBV7-2 and TRBJ2-7, with TRBD1 matching 8 bases. The CDR3 is 15 amino acids. Losses at the gene ends were 1 base for V and 3 bases for J; bases not matched to a gene: 5. Germline lookup yields CDR1 SGHTA and CDR2 FQGNSA. CDR3 sequence reads: CASSLVQDRGYEQYF. CDR3 DNA sequence: TGTGCCAGCAGCTTAGTTCAAGACAGGGGCTACGAGCAGTACTTC.

This chain connects TRBV18 to TRBJ2-1; 11 nucleotides agree with TRBD2. The V gene's germline CDR1 is KGHSH and CDR2 LQKENI. The CDR3 covers 17 residues. Losses at the gene ends were 4 bases for V and 1 base for J; bases not matched to a gene: 6. The CDR3 sequence: CASSRDSGRASYNEQFF. The CDR3 nucleotides are TGTGCCAGCTCACGGGATAGCGGGAGGGCTTCCTACAATGAGCAGTTCTTC.

The chain couples TRBV30 to TRBJ1-6; the D gene is possibly TRBD1 (5 bases). With 2 bases removed from V and 9 bases from J, the gap between germline ends came to 11 bases. This CDR3 region has 13 residues. Germline V CDR1 and CDR2: GTSNPN, SVGIG (reference sequence). The CDR3 region has the DNA TGTGCCTGGAGTTACGAGGGGAGTTCACCCCTCCACTTT. Encoded protein: CAWSYEGSSPLHF.

The genes are TRBV4-3 and TRBJ2-7, with 9 bases matching TRBD1. Germline-derived CDR1 and CDR2 are LGHNA and YSLEER. V was pared by 1 base and J by 1 base, with 8 bases of the junction left unmatched. This CDR3 contains 17 residues. CDR3 in DNA: TGCGCCAGCAGCCAAGGCCACTGGACAGGGGAATCCTACGAGCAGTACTTC. It translates to CASSQGHWTGESYEQYF.

The V gene is TRBV5-3, the J gene TRBJ1-3; 7 bases agree with TRBD1. TRBV5-3 is flagged as an ORF with uncertain function. V gave up 6 bases and J gave up 0 bases; unmatched junction bases: 9. The CDR3 contains 16 residues. For the CDR3, the DNA is TGTGCCAGAATCCGACAGGGTGAGAGCTCTGGAAACACCATATATTTT. This translates into CARIRQGESSGNTIYF.

In its sample, this clone was seen once. The V call is TRBV6-6, the J call TRBJ1-2, with no clear D. The CDR3 consists of 15 residues. CDR1 and CDR2 (germline): MNHNY, SVGAGI (reference sequence). V was shortened by 5 bases and J by 0 bases, with 13 bases between the two germline ends. In nucleotides, the CDR3 is TGTGCCAGCAGTCCAGGACCGTTCACTAACTATGGCTACACCTTC. Protein: CASSPGPFTNYGYTF.

The chain joins TRBV9 to TRBJ2-1, with D unresolved. The CDR3 sequence is 17 residues long. The germline V gene has CDR1 SGDLS and CDR2 YYNGEE. Trimming left V 0 bases short and J 0 bases short, with 13 bases between. CDR3 sequence: CASSVVADHSSYNEQFF. CDR3 nucleotide sequence: TGTGCCAGCAGCGTAGTGGCTGACCATAGCTCCTACAATGAGCAGTTCTTC.

V usage is TRBV13 and J usage is TRBJ2-7; tentatively, D is TRBD1 or TRBD2 (6 bases each). The V and J ends lost 8 bases and 0 bases respectively, with 23 bases between them. The CDR3 is 17 residues long. The germline CDR1 and CDR2 sequences are PRHDT and FYEKMQ (reference sequence). This chain's CDR3 is CASRGWGARPSSYEQYF. CDR3 coding DNA: TGTGCCAGCCGAGGATGGGGGGCCAGACCGAGCTCCTACGAGCAGTACTTC.

This rearrangement joins TRBV5-6 to TRBJ1-6; D possibly corresponds to TRBD1 (5 bases). V lost 1 base to trimming and J lost 0 bases, with 11 bases between them. Germline V gene data show CDR1 as SGHDT and CDR2 as YYEEEE. The CDR3 is 17 residues long. CDR3 in DNA: TGTGCCAGCAGCTTGAGGCAGGGAAGCTCCTATAATTCACCCCTCCACTTT. Protein product: CASSLRQGSSYNSPLHF.

This chain uses TRBV11-3 with TRBJ1-3; no firm D call. Germline V gene sequence: CDR1 SGHNT, CDR2 YENEEA. Trimming removed 8 bases from V and 2 bases from J, with 13 bases in between. This CDR3 is 14 amino acids long. CDR3 region: CASSWGIAGNTIYF. Written as DNA, the CDR3 is TGTGCCAGCTCGTGGGGTATCGCTGGAAACACCATATATTTT.